This T cell receptor beta chain was captured by sequencing in a study of T cells in narcolepsy. Broader study findings: HCRT-specific and TRIB2-specific autoreactive clonotypes appeared among same-patient CSF and blood CD4+ clonotypes.

The table came from immunoSEQ multiplex PCR; TCRdb's copy has only in-frame clones and leaves some out. The sample has around 31,000 clones, around 80% seen once. In the case of this clone: Its cognate antigen is unknown.

V lost 0 bases and J lost 6, with 10 bases in between. Germline V gives CDR1 SGHRS, CDR2 YFSETQ. The CDR3 is 14 residues long. V is TRBV5-1 and J is TRBJ2-4; D is ambiguous. Sequences were obtained from CD45RA- memory CD4+ T cells from PBMCs. This sequence was found in a human donor with narcolepsy. CDR3: CASSLEGLLNIQYF. The CDR3 coding sequence is TGCGCCAGCAGCTTGGAAGGGTTATTAAACATTCAGTACTTC.